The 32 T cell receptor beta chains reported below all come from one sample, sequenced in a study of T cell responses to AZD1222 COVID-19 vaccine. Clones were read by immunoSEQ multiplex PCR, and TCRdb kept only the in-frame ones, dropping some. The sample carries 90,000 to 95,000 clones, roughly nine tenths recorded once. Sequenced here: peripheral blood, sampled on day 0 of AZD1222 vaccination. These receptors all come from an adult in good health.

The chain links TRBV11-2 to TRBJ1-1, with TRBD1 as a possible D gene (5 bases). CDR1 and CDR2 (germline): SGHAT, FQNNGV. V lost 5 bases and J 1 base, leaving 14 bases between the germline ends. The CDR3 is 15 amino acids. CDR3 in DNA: TGTGCCAGCAGCCTCCAACAGGCAGCGAACACTGAAGCTTTCTTT. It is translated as CASSLQQAANTEAFF.

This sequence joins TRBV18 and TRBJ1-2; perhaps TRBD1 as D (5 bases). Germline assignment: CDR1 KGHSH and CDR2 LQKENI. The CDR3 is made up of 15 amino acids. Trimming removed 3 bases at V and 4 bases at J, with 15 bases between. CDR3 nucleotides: TGTGCCAGCTCACCTGGGACCGAAGCGGGCTATGGCTACACCTTC. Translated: CASSPGTEAGYGYTF.

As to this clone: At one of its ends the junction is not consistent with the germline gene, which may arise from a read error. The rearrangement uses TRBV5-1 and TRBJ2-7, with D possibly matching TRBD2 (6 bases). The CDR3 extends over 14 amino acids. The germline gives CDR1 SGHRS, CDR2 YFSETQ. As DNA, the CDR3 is TGCGCCAGCGGCTTGGGGGGTGATTCCTACGAGCAGTACTTC. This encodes CASGLGGDSYEQYF.

CDR3 loop: CASSWLKNTGELFF. Here the CDR3 DNA reads TGTGCCAGCAGTTGGTTGAAGAACACCGGGGAGCTGTTTTTT. The chain has TRBV2 and TRBJ2-2; D is ambiguous. The CDR3 has 14 amino acids. Germline CDR1 is SNHLY and CDR2 is FYNNEI. Trimming shortened V by 5 bases and J by 1 base, and 8 bases separated the two germline ends.

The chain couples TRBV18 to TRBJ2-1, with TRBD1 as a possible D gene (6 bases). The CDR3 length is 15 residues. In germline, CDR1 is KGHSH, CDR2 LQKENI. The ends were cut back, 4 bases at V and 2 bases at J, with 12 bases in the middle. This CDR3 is CASSRTEGAYNEQFF. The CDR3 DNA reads TGTGCCAGCTCACGAACAGAGGGGGCCTACAATGAGCAGTTCTTC.

CDR3 DNA sequence: TGTGCCAGCAGCCCTACGAGGACTACCTACGAGCAGTACTTC. Amino acids: CASSPTRTTYEQYF. The V gene is TRBV3-1 (or the pseudogene TRBV3-2), the J gene TRBJ2-7; D may be TRBD2 (6 bases). Trimming shortened V by 4 bases and J by 2 bases, and 12 bases separated the two germline ends. Germline V gene data show CDR1 as LGHDT and CDR2 as YNNKEL (reference sequence). The CDR3 consists of 14 residues.

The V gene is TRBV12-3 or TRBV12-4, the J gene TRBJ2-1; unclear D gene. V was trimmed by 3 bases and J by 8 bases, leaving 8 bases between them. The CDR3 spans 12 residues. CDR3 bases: TGTGCCAGCAGTTTGGTGCAGCATGAGCAGTTCTTC. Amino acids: CASSLVQHEQFF.

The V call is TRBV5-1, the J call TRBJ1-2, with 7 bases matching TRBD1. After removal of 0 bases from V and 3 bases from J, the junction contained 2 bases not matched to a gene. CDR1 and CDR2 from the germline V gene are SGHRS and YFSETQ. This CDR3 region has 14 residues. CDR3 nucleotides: TGCGCCAGCAGCTTGGAGGGGGCCTACTATGGCTACACCTTC. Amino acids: CASSLEGAYYGYTF.

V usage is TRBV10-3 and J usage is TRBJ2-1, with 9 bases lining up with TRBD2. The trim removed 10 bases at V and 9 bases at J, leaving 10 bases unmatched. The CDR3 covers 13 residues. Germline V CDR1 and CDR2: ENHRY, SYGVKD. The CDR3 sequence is CATGTSREGEQFF. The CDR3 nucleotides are TGTGCCACAGGGACTAGCCGCGAGGGTGAGCAGTTCTTC.

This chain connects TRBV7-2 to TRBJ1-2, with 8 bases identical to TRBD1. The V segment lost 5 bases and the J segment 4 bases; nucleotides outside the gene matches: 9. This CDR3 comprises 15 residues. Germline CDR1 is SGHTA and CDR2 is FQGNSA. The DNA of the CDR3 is TGTGCCAGCAGCCCAGACGGGACAGGTTCCTATGGCTACACCTTC. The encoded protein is CASSPDGTGSYGYTF.

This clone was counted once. CDR3 nucleotide sequence: TGCGCCAGCAGGCTTGCTGAGGGGAATAGCGGGGAGCTGTTTTTT. Its translation is CASRLAEGNSGELFF. The chain couples TRBV5-1 to TRBJ2-2; the D gene could be TRBD1 or TRBD2 (5 bases each). Looked up from germline, CDR1 is SGHRS and CDR2 is YFSETQ. The CDR3 is made up of 15 amino acids. The V and J ends lost 5 bases and 7 bases respectively, with 18 bases between them.

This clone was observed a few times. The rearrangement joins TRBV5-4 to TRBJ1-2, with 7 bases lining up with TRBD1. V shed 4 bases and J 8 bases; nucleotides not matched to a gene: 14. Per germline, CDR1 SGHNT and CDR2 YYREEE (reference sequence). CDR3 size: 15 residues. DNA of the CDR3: TGTGCCAGCAGCACGAGACAGGGCCTCCCCGTCGGCTACACCTTC. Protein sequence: CASSTRQGLPVGYTF.

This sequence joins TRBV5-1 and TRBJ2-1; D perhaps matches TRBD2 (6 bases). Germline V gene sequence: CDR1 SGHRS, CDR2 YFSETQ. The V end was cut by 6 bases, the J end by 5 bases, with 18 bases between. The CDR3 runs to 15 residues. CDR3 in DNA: TGCGCCAGCACGGTGGGTGGGCTAGCGCACAATGAGCAGTTCTTC. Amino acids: CASTVGGLAHNEQFF.

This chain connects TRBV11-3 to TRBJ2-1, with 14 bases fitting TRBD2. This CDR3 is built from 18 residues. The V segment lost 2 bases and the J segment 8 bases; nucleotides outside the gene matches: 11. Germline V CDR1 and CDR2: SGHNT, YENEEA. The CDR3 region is CASSLNRRGTSGSDEQFF. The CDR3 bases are TGTGCCAGCAGCTTAAATCGAAGGGGGACTAGCGGGAGTGATGAGCAGTTCTTC.

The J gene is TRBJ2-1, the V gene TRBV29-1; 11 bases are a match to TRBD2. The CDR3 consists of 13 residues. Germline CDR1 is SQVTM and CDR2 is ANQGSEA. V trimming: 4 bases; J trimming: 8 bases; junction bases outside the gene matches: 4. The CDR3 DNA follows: TGCAGCGTTGGAGCTAGCGGGGGGTATGAGCAGTTCTTC. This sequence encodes CSVGASGGYEQFF.

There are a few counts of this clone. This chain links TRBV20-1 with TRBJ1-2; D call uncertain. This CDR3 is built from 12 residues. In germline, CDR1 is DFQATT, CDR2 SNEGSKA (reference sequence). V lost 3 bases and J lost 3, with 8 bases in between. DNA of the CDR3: TGCAGTGCTAGTTTGTCGGACTATGGCTACACCTTC. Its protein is CSASLSDYGYTF.

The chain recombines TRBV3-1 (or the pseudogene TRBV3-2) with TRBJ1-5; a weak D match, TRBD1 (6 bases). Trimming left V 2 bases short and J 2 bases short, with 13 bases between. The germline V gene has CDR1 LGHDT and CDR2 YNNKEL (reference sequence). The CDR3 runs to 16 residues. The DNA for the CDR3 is TGTGCCAGCAGCCAAACGGGGGGGCAAGGCAATCAGCCCCAGCATTTT. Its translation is CASSQTGGQGNQPQHF.

CDR3 residues: CASSEAQGARWGYTF. CDR3 DNA sequence: TGTGCCAGCAGTGAAGCGCAGGGGGCGCGTTGGGGCTACACCTTC. The chain is built from TRBV6-1 and TRBJ1-2, with 8 bases identical to TRBD1. The V segment lost 0 bases and the J segment 8 bases; nucleotides outside the gene matches: 8. CDR3 size: 15 residues. The germline gives CDR1 MNHNS, CDR2 SASEGT.

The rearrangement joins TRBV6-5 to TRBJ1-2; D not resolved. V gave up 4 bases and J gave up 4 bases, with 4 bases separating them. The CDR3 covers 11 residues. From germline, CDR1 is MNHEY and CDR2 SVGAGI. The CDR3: CASSSGYGYTF. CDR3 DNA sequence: TGTGCCAGCAGTTCGGGCTATGGCTACACCTTC.

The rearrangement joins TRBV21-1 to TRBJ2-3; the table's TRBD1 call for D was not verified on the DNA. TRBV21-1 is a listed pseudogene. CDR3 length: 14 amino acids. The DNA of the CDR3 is TGTGCCAGCAGCCTAAGGGACAGAACAGATACGCAGTATTTT. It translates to CASSLRDRTDTQYF.

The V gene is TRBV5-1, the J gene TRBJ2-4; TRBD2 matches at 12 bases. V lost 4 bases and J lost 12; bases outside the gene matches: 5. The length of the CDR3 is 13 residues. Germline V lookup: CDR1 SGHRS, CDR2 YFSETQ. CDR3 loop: CASSPGLAGAQYF. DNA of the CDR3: TGCGCCAGCAGCCCGGGACTAGCGGGTGCTCAGTACTTC.

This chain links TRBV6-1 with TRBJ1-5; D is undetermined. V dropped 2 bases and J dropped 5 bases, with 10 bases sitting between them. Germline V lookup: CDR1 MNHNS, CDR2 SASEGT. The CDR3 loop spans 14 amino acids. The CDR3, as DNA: TGTGCCAGCAGTGAAAACCTGGGATATCAGCCCCAGCATTTT. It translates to CASSENLGYQPQHF.

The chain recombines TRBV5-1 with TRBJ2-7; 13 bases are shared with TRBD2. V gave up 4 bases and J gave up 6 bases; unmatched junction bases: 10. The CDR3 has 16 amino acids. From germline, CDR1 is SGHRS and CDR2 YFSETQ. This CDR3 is CASSPGQTSGGGEQYF. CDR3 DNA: TGCGCCAGCAGCCCAGGCCAAACTAGCGGGGGGGGCGAGCAGTACTTC.

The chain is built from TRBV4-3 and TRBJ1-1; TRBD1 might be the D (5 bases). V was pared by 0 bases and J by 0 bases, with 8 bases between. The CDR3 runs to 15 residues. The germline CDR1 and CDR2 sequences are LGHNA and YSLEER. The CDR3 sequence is CASSQDRGLNTEAFF. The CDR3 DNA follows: TGCGCCAGCAGCCAAGATCGGGGCCTGAACACTGAAGCTTTCTTT.

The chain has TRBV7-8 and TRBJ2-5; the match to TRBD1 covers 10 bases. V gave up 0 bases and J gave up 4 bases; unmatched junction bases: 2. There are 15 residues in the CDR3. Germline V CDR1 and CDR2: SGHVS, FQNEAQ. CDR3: CASSLAGQGRETQYF. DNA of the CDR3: TGTGCCAGCAGCTTAGCGGGACAGGGGAGAGAGACCCAGTACTTC.

In nucleotides, the CDR3 is TGTGCCAGCAGCTTATCCCCTAGCGGGGGCACAGATACGCAGTATTTT. This gives the protein CASSLSPSGGTDTQYF. The V and J genes are TRBV7-2 and TRBJ2-3; 9 nucleotides align to TRBD2. This CDR3 contains 16 residues. From germline, CDR1 is SGHTA and CDR2 FQGNSA. Trimming at V came to 2 bases and at J to 1 base, leaving 4 bases not matched to a gene.

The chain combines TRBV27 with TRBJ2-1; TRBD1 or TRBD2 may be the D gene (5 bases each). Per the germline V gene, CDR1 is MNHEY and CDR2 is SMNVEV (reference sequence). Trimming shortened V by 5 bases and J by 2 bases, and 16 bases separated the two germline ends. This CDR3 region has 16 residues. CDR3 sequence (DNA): TGTGCCAGCAGTGAACCCGGGACGGGAACCTACAATGAGCAGTTCTTC. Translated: CASSEPGTGTYNEQFF.

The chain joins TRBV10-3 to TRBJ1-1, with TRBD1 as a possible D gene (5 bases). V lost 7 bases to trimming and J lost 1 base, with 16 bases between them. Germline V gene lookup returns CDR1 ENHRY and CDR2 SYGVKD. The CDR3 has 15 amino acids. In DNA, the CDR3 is TGTGCCATCACCCAAAAGGGGACGGCGAACACTGAAGCTTTCTTT. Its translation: CAITQKGTANTEAFF.

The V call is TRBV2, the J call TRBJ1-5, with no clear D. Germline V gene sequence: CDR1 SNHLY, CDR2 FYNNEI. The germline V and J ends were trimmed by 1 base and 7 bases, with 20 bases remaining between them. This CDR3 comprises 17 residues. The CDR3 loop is CASSEGGTGSQGQPQHF. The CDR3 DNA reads TGTGCCAGCAGTGAAGGGGGAACCGGGTCCCAAGGGCAGCCCCAGCATTTT.

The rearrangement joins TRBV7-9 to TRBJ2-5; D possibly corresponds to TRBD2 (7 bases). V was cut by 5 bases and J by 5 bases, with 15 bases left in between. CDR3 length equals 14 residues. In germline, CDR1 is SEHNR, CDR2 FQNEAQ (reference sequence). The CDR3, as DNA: TGTGCCAGCAGCCCGGGGGGCAAAGAGGAGACCCAGTACTTC. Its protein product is CASSPGGKEETQYF.

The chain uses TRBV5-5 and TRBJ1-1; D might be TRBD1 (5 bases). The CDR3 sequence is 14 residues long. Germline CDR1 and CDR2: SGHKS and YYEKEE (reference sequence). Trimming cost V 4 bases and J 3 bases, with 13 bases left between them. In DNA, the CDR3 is TGTGCCAGCAGCAAGGGACGTCTGGACACTGAAGCTTTCTTT. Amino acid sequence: CASSKGRLDTEAFF.

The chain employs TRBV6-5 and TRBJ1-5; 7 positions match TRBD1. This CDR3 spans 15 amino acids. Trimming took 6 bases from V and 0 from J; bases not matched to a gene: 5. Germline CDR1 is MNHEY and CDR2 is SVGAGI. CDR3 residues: CASRGQIYSNQPQHF. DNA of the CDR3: TGTGCCAGCAGGGGACAGATATATAGCAATCAGCCCCAGCATTTT.